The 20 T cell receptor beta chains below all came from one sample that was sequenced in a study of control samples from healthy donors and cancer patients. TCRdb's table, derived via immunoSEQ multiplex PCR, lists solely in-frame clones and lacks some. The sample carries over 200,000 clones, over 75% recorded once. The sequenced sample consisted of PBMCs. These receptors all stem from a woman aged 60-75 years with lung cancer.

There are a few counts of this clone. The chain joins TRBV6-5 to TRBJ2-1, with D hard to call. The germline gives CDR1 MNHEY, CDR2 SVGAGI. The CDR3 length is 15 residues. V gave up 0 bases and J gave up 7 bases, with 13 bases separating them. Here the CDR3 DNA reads TGTGCCAGCAGTTACTCATTTACCCCTGGTAATGAGCAGTTCTTC. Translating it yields CASSYSFTPGNEQFF.

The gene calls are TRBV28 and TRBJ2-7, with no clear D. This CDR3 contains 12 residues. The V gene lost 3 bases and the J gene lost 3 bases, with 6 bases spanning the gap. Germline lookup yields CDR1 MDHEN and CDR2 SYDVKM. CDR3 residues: CASSLARYEQYF. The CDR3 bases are TGTGCCAGCAGTTTGGCACGCTACGAGCAGTACTTC.

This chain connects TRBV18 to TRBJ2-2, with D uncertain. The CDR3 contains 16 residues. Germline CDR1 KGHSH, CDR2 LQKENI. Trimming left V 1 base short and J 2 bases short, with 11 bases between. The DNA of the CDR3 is TGTGCCAGCTCACCACGGGGAACCCAAAACACCGGGGAGCTGTTTTTT. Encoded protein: CASSPRGTQNTGELFF.

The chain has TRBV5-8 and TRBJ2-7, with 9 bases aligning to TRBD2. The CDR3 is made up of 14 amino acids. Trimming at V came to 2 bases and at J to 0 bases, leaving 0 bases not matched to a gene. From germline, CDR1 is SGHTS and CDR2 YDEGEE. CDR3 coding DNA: TGTGCCAGCAGCTTTAGCGGGAGCTCCTACGAGCAGTACTTC. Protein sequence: CASSFSGSSYEQYF. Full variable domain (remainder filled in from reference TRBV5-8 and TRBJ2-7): EAGVTQSPTHLIKTRGQQATLRCSPISGHTSVYWYQQALGLGLQFLLWYDEGEERNRGNFPPRFSGRQFPNYSSELNVNALELEDSALYLCASSFSGSSYEQYFGPGTRLTVT.

The CDR3 loop is CASTMDSSSYEQYF. CDR3 bases: TGTGCCAGTACCATGGACAGCTCTTCCTACGAGCAGTACTTC. This chain links TRBV19 with TRBJ2-7; D is possibly TRBD1 (6 bases). CDR1 is LNHDA and CDR2 is SQIVND in the germline V gene (reference sequence). The CDR3 is made up of 14 amino acids. Trimming took 7 bases from V and 1 from J, leaving 14 bases between them.

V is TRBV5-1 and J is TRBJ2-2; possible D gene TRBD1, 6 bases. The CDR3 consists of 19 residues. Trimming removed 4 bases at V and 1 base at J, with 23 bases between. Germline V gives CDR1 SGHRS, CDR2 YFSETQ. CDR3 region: CASSTLPPRDNRNTGELFF. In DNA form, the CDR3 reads TGCGCCAGCAGCACCCTTCCCCCGAGGGACAACCGGAACACCGGGGAGCTGTTTTTT.

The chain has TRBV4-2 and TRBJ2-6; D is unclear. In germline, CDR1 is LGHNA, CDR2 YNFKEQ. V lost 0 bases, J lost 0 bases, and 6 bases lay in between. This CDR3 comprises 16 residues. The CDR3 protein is CASSQETSSGANVLTF. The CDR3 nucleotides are TGTGCCAGCAGCCAAGAAACGAGCTCTGGGGCCAACGTCCTGACTTTC.

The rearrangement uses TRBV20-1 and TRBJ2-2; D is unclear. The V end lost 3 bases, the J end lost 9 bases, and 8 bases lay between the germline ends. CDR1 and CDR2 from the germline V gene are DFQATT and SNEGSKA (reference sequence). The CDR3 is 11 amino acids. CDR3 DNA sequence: TGCAGTGCTAGCCCACAGAGGGAGCTGTTTTTT. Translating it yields CSASPQRELFF.

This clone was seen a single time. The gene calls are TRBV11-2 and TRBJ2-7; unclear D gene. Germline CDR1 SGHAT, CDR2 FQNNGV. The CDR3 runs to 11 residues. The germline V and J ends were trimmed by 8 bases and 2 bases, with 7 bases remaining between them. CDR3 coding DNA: TGTGCCAGCCTTAATACCTACGAGCAGTACTTC. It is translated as CASLNTYEQYF.

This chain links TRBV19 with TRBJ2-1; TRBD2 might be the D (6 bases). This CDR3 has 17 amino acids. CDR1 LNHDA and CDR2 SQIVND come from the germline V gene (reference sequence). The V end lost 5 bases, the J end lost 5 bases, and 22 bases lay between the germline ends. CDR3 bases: TGTGCCAGTAGTGTCCCATACGGGGGAGGTATAGACAATGAGCAGTTCTTC. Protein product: CASSVPYGGGIDNEQFF.

Written as DNA, the CDR3 is TGTGCCAGCAACGCCGGACAGCTGAACACTGAAGCTTTCTTT. Translation: CASNAGQLNTEAFF. The chain links TRBV19 to TRBJ1-1; tentatively, D is TRBD1 (6 bases). V lost 9 bases and J 0 bases, leaving 14 bases between the germline ends. In germline, CDR1 is LNHDA, CDR2 SQIVND (reference sequence). The CDR3 is made up of 14 amino acids.

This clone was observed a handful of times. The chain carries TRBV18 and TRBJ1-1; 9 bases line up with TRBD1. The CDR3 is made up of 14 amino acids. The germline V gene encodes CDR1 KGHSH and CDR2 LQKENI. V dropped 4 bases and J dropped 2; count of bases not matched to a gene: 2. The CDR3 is CASSQTGGNTEAFF. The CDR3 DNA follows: TGTGCCAGCTCACAGACAGGGGGAAACACTGAAGCTTTCTTT. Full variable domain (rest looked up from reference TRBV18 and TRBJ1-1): NAGVMQNPRHLVRRRGQEARLRCSPMKGHSHVYWYRQLPEEGLKFMVYLQKENIIDESGMPKERFSAEFPKEGPSILRIQQVVRGDSAAYFCASSQTGGNTEAFFGQGTRLTVV.

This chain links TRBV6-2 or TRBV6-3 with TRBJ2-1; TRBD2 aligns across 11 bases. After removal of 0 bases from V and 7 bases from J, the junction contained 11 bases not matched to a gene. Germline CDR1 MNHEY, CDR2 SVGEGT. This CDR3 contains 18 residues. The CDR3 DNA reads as TGTGCCAGCAGTTACTCGTCCTCGCTAGCGGGAGGATCTAATGAGCAGTTCTTC. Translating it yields CASSYSSSLAGGSNEQFF.

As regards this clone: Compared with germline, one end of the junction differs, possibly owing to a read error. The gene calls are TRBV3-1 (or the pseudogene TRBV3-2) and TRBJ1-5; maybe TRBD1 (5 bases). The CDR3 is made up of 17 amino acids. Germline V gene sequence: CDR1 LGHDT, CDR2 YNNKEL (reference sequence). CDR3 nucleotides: TGTGCCAGCAGCCCCCGTGGGGGGTTCGGTAGCACTCAGCCCCAGCATTTT. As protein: CASSPRGGFGSTQPQHF.

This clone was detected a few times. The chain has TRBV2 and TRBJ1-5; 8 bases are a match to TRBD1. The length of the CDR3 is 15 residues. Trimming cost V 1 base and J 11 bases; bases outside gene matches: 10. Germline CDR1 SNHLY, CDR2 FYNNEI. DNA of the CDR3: TGTGCCAGCAGTGAAGGCACAGGGGGAACTGCTGCCCAGCATTTT. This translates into CASSEGTGGTAAQHF.

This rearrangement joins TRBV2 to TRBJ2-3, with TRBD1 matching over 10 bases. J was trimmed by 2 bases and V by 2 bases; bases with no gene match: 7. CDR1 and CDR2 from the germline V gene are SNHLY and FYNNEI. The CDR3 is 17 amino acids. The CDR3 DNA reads TGTGCCAGCAGTGAATCTTTGGGGACAGGGGACACAGATACGCAGTATTTT. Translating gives CASSESLGTGDTDTQYF.

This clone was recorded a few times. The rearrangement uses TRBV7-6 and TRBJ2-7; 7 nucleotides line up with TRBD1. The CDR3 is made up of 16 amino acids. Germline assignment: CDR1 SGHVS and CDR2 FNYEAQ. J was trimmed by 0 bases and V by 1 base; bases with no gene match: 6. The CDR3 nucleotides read TGTGCCAGCAGCTTAGGGGGCAGGGGGAGCTCCTACGAGCAGTACTTC. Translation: CASSLGGRGSSYEQYF.

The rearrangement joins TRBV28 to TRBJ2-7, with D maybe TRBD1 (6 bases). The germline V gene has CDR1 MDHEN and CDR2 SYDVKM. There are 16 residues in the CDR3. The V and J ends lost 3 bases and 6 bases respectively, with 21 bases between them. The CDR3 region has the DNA TGTGCCAGCAGTTTCACCCTCACAGGGATCCTTGCCGAGCAGTACTTC. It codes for CASSFTLTGILAEQYF.

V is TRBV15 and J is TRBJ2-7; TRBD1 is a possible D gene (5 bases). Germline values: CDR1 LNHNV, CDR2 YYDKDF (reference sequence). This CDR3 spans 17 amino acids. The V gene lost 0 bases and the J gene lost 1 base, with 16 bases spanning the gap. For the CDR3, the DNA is TGTGCCACCAGCAGAGATTCCCTCATGACAGCATCCTACGAGCAGTACTTC. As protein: CATSRDSLMTASYEQYF.

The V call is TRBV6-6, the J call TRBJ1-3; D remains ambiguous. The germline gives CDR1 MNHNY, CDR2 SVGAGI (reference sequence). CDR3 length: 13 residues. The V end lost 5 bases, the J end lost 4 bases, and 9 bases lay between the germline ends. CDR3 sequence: CASSPGEGNTIYF. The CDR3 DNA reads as TGTGCCAGCAGTCCCGGAGAAGGAAACACCATATATTTT.